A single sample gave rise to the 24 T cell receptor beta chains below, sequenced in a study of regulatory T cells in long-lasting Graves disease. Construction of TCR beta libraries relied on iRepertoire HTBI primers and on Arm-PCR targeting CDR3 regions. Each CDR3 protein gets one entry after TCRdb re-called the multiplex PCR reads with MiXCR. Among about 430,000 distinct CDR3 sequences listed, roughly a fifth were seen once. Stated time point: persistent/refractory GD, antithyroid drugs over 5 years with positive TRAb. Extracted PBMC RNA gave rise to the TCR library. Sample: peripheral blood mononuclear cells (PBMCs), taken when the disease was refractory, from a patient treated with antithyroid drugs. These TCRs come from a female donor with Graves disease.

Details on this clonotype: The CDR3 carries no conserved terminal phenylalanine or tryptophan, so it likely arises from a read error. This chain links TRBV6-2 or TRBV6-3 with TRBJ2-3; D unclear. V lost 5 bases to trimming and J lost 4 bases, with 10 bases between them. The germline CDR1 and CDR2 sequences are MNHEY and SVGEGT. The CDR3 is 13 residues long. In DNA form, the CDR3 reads TGTGCCAGCAGTGCAGTACGGCCAGATACGCAGTATTCT. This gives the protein CASSAVRPDTQYS.

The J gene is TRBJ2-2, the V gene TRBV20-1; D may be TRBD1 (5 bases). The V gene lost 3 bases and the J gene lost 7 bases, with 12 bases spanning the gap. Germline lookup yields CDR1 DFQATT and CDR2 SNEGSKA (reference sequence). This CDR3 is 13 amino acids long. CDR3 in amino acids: CSASQGGIGELFF. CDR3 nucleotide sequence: TGCAGTGCTAGCCAGGGTGGTATCGGGGAGCTGTTTTTT.

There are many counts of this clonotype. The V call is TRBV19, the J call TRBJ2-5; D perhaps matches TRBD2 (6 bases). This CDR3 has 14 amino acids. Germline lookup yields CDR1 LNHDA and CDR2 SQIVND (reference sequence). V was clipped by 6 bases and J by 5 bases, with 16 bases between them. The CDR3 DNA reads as TGTGCCAGTAGAGATGGAGGAGGGATTGAGACCCAGTACTTC. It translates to CASRDGGGIETQYF.

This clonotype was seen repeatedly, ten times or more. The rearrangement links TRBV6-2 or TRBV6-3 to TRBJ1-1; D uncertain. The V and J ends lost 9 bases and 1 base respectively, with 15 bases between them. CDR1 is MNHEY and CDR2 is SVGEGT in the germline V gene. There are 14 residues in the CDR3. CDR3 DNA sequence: TGTGCCAGTCCGGGTTGGACGGCGAACACTGAAGCTTTCTTT. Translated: CASPGWTANTEAFF.

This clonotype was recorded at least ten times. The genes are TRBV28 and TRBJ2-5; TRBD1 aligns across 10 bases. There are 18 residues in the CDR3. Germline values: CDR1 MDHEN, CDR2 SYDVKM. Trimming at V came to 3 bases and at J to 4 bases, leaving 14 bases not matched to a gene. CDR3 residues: CASSFGVFGTGDGETQYF. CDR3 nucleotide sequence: TGTGCCAGCAGTTTTGGGGTATTTGGGACAGGGGACGGAGAGACCCAGTACTTC.

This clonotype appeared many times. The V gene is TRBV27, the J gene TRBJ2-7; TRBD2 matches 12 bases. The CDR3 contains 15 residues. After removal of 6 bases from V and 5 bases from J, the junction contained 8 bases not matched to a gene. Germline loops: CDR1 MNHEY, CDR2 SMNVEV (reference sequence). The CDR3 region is CASSLTSGRLDEQYF. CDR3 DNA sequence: TGTGCCAGCAGCCTAACTAGCGGGAGGCTCGACGAGCAGTACTTC.

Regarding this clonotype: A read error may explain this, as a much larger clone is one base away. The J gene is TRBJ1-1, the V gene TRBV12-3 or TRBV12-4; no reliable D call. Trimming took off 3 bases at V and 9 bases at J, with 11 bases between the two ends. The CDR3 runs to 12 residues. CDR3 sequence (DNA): TGTGCCAGCAGTTTTGACGCTACTAAAGCTTTCTTT. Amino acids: CASSFDATKAFF.

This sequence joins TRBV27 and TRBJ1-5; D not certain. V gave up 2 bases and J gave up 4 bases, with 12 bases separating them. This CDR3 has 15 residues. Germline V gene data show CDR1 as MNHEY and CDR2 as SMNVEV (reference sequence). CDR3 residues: CASSLVSGLNQPQHF. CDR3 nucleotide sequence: TGTGCCAGCAGTTTAGTCTCTGGATTAAATCAGCCCCAGCATTTT.

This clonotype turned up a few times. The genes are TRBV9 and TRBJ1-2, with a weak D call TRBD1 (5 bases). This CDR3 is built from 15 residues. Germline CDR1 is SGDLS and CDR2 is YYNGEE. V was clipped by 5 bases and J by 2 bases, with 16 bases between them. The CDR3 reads CASRPTGSANYGYTF. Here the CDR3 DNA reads TGTGCCAGCAGGCCCACAGGTTCGGCGAACTATGGCTACACCTTC.

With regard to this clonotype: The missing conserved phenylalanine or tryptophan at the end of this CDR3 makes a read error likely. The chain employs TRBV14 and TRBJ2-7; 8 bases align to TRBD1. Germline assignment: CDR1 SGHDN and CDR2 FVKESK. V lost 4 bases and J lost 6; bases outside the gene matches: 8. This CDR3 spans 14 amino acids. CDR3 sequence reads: CASSPQTGAVEQYL. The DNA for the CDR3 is TGTGCCAGCAGCCCTCAGACAGGGGCGGTCGAGCAGTACCTC.

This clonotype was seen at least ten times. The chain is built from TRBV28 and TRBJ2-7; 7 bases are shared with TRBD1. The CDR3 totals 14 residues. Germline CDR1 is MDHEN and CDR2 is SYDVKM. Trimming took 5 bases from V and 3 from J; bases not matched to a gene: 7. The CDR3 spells CASSVVRTGYEQYF. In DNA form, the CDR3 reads TGTGCCAGCAGTGTAGTAAGGACAGGCTACGAGCAGTACTTC. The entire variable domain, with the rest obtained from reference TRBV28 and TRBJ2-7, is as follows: DVKVTQSSRYLVKRTGEKVFLECVQDMDHENMFWYRQDPGLGLRLIYFSYDVKMKEKGDIPEGYSVSREKKERFSLILESASTNQTSMYLCASSVVRTGYEQYFGPGTRLTVT.

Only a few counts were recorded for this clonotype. The CDR3 nucleotides are TGTGCCAGCCGGCGCGAGGGGGGAGTCGGCCAAGAGACCCAGTACTTC. Encoded protein: CASRREGGVGQETQYF. The rearrangement joins TRBV7-9 to TRBJ2-5; tentatively, D is TRBD1 or TRBD2 (6 bases each). V lost 8 bases to trimming and J lost 1 base, with 20 bases between them. Germline CDR1 is SEHNR and CDR2 is FQNEAQ (reference sequence). The CDR3 has 16 residues.

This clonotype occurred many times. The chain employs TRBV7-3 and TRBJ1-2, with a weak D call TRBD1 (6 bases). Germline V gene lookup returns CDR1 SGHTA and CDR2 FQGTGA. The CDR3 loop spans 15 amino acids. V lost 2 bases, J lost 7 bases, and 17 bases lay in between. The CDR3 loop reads CASSLGTGNLGGYTF. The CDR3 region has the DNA TGTGCCAGCAGCTTAGGCACAGGGAATTTGGGTGGCTACACCTTC.

The CDR3 nucleotides are TGCAGTGCTAGAGATGGACTAGCGGGAGGGGGACTGAAAGAGACCCAGTACTTC. This sequence encodes CSARDGLAGGGLKETQYF. The chain recombines TRBV20-1 with TRBJ2-5; the match to TRBD2 covers 15 bases. Germline V CDR1 and CDR2: DFQATT, SNEGSKA (reference sequence). There are 18 residues in the CDR3. V shed 0 bases and J 3 bases; nucleotides not matched to a gene: 8.

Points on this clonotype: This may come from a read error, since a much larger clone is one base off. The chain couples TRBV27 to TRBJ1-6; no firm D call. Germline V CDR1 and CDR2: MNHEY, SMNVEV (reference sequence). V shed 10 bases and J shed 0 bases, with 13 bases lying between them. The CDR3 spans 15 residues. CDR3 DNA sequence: TGTGCCACCTGGCTTGGGAGCTCCTATAATTCACCCCTCCACTTT. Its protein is CATWLGSSYNSPLHF.

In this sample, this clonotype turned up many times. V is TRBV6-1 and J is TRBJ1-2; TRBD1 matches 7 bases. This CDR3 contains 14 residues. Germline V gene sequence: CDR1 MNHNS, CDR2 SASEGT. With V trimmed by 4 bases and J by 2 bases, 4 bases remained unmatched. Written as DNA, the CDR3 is TGTGCCAGCAGTGGACAGGGACCCAACTATGGCTACACCTTC. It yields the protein CASSGQGPNYGYTF.

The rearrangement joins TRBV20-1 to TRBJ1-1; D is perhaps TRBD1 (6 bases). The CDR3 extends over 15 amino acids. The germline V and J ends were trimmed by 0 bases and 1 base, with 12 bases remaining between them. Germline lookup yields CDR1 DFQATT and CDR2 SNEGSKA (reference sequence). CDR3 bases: TGCAGTGCTAGAGATGTAGGAGGGGGGAACACTGAAGCTTTCTTT. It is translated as CSARDVGGGNTEAFF.

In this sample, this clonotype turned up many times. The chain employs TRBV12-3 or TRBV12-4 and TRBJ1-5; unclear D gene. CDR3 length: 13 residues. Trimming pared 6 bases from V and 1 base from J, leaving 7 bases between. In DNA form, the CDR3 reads TGTGCCAGCAGGGAAGAGAGCAATCAGCCCCAGCATTTT. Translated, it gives CASREESNQPQHF.

The CDR3 DNA follows: TGTGCCAGCAGTGTCATAGAGGCCGCCACAGATACGCAGTATTTT. Protein sequence: CASSVIEAATDTQYF. V gene TRBV6-2 or TRBV6-3 combines with J gene TRBJ2-3; D is undetermined. The germline V gene encodes CDR1 MNHEY and CDR2 SVGEGT. The CDR3 is 15 residues long. Trimming removed 5 bases at V and 2 bases at J, with 14 bases between.

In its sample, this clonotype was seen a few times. CDR3 amino acids: CASSHATGQGSYEQYF. CDR3 nucleotides: TGTGCCAGCAGCCACGCGACAGGGCAGGGGTCCTACGAGCAGTACTTC. The chain links TRBV4-2 to TRBJ2-7; 7 nucleotides align to TRBD1. The CDR3 consists of 16 residues. J gave up 1 base and V 3 bases, and 9 bases lay outside the gene matches. Per germline, CDR1 LGHNA and CDR2 YNFKEQ.

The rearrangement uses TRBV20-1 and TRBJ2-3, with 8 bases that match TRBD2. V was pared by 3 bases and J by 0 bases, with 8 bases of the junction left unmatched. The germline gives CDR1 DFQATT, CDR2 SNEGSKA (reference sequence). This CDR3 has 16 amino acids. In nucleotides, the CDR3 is TGCAGTGCTAGCAACCCTAGCGGGCTGAGCACAGATACGCAGTATTTT. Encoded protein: CSASNPSGLSTDTQYF.

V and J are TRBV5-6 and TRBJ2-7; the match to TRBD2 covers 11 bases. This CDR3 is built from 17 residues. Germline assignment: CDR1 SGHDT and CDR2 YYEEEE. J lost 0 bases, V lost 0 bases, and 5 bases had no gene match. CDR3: CASSLGLAGTGSYEQYF. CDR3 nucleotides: TGTGCCAGCAGCTTGGGACTAGCGGGAACCGGCTCCTACGAGCAGTACTTC. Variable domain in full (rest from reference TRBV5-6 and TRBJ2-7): DAGVTQSPTHLIKTRGQQVTLRCSPKSGHDTVSWYQQALGQGPQFIFQYYEEEERQRGNFPDRFSGHQFPNYSSELNVNALLLGDSALYLCASSLGLAGTGSYEQYFGPGTRLTVT.

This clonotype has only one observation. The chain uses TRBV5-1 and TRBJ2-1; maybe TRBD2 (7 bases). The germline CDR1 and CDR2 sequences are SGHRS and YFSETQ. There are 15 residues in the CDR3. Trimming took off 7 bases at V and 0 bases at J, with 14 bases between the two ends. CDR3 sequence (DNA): TGCGCCAGCTGGGAGGGAGGGGGCTCCTACAATGAGCAGTTCTTC. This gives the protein CASWEGGGSYNEQFF.

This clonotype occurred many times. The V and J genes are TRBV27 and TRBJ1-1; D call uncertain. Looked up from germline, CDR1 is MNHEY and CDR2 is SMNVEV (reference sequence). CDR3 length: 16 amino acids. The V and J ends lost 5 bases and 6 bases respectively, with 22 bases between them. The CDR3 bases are TGTGCCAGCAGTAAGAACGGGGATAGACCAGGATCTGAAGCTTTCTTT. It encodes CASSKNGDRPGSEAFF.